This T cell receptor (beta chain) was recorded in a study of OX40 agonist ivuxolimab in advanced cancers. The data were produced by immunoSEQ multiplex PCR, yet TCRdb's version contains in-frame clones alone and is incomplete. This table has roughly 48,000 clones, 83% appearing once. This CDR3 has 15 amino acids. V dropped 3 bases and J dropped 0 bases, with 11 bases sitting between them. Germline CDR1 is SGDLS and CDR2 is YYNGEE. Of note for this clone: The antigen remains undetermined.

Study results and limitations: Among expanded peripheral T cells, antigen specificity went undetermined.

The chain combines TRBV9 with TRBJ2-3, with D unresolved. The source of this sequence is an adult with an advanced solid tumor such as melanoma, head and neck, liver or kidney cancer. Sequencing used CD4+ or CD8+ T cells sorted from blood, obtained in a trial of the OX40 agonist ivuxolimab. The CDR3 nucleotides read TGTGCCAGCAGCGCCCACGCCACTAGCACAGATACGCAGTATTTT. It is translated as CASSAHATSTDTQYF.